The 21 T cell receptor beta chains listed next were all sequenced from one sample in a study of cytomegalovirus exposure and HLA in healthy donors. Vbeta (60) and Jbeta (13) primers were used in the PCR. Repertoires were generated with immunoSEQ multiplex PCR, while TCRdb's copy carries only in-frame clones and drops some. Among some 190,000 clones listed, roughly 76% were seen once. Source material: PBMCs. The origin of the receptors is a woman aged 30 to 39 in good health and CMV-seropositive.

The CDR3 bases are TGTGCCACGTCCGGGCGGGAGTGTGGCTACACCTTC. It encodes CATSGRECGYTF. The rearrangement uses TRBV10-3 and TRBJ1-2; D unclear. Germline V gene lookup returns CDR1 ENHRY and CDR2 SYGVKD. The CDR3 runs 12 residues. V lost 10 bases to trimming and J lost 7 bases, with 16 bases between them.

The chain has TRBV7-8 and TRBJ2-7; TRBD2 might be the D (6 bases). Between the trimmed V and J ends, which lost 6 bases and 2 bases, there was a span of 17 bases. Germline CDR1 SGHVS, CDR2 FQNEAQ. The CDR3 sequence is 15 residues long. In DNA form, the CDR3 reads TGTGCCAGCAGTTTCGGTGGAGGGGATACCTACGAGCAGTACTTC. The encoded protein is CASSFGGGDTYEQYF.

The chain couples TRBV9 to TRBJ2-3; 10 bases are a match to TRBD2. The CDR3 is made up of 16 amino acids. The germline CDR1 and CDR2 sequences are SGDLS and YYNGEE. V shed 3 bases, J shed 5 bases, and the junction held 9 bases outside the gene matches. The chain's CDR3 is CASSGNLAGGRDTQYF. CDR3 sequence (DNA): TGTGCCAGCAGCGGGAACTTAGCGGGAGGTCGAGATACGCAGTATTTT.

V gene TRBV2 combines with J gene TRBJ2-7; TRBD2 aligns across 9 bases. Trimming at V came to 8 bases and at J to 6 bases, leaving 11 bases not matched to a gene. From germline, CDR1 is SNHLY and CDR2 FYNNEI. The CDR3 is 14 amino acids. In nucleotides, the CDR3 is TGTGCCAGCGGGGGGCTAGCGGGAATAGGCGAGCAGTACTTC. Protein sequence: CASGGLAGIGEQYF.

This chain uses TRBV30 with TRBJ1-5; 10 nucleotides match TRBD1. V was pared by 8 bases and J by 2 bases, with 12 bases of the junction left unmatched. The V gene's germline CDR1 is GTSNPN and CDR2 SVGIG (reference sequence). This CDR3 is built from 16 residues. CDR3 nucleotide sequence: TGTGCCCTGGATCGGACAGGGGGTATGGGCAATCAGCCCCAGCATTTT. It translates to CALDRTGGMGNQPQHF.

V gene TRBV11-2 combines with J gene TRBJ1-1, with unresolved D. V lost 5 bases, J lost 0 bases, and 16 bases lay in between. The CDR3 has 16 residues. Per the germline V gene, CDR1 is SGHAT and CDR2 is FQNNGV. The CDR3 bases are TGTGCCAGCAGCCCAACTAGACTGGCGGTGAACACTGAAGCTTTCTTT. It is translated as CASSPTRLAVNTEAFF.

V and J are TRBV15 and TRBJ1-2; 8 bases agree with TRBD1. V trimming: 3 bases; J trimming: 8 bases; junction bases outside the gene matches: 8. The CDR3 covers 14 residues. The V gene's germline CDR1 is LNHNV and CDR2 YYDKDF (reference sequence). The CDR3 sequence: CATSRSGGMWGYTF. The CDR3 DNA reads as TGTGCCACCAGCAGGTCAGGGGGCATGTGGGGCTACACCTTC. The variable domain in full, with the rest retrieved from reference TRBV15 and TRBJ1-2, is DAMVIQNPRYQVTQFGKPVTLSCSQTLNHNVMYWYQQKSSQAPKLLFHYYDKDFNNEADTPDNFQSRRPNTSFCFLDIRSPGLGDTAMYLCATSRSGGMWGYTFGSGTRLTVV.

The V gene is TRBV27, the J gene TRBJ2-1, with 13 positions matching TRBD2. The CDR3 covers 16 residues. V gave up 4 bases and J gave up 9 bases; unmatched junction bases: 9. Per germline, CDR1 MNHEY and CDR2 SMNVEV (reference sequence). CDR3: CASSSHTSGGAGEQFF. For the CDR3, the DNA is TGTGCCAGCAGTTCGCATACTAGCGGGGGGGCCGGTGAGCAGTTCTTC.

The chain couples TRBV9 to TRBJ2-7; TRBD2 aligns across 10 bases. Germline-derived CDR1 and CDR2 are SGDLS and YYNGEE. The CDR3 has 15 residues. Trimming at V came to 0 bases and at J to 3 bases, leaving 3 bases not matched to a gene. This CDR3 reads CASSVDIAGGYEQYF. As DNA, the CDR3 is TGTGCCAGCAGCGTAGATATAGCGGGAGGCTACGAGCAGTACTTC.

The rearrangement links TRBV7-2 to TRBJ2-7; 9 bases are shared with TRBD2. Losses at the gene ends were 4 bases for V and 4 bases for J; bases not matched to a gene: 8. Germline CDR1 reads SGHTA; CDR2 reads FQGNSA. The CDR3 totals 15 residues. The CDR3 region has the DNA TGTGCCAGCAGCTCCTTTGGCGGGAGGGGTTACGAGCAGTACTTC. This sequence encodes CASSSFGGRGYEQYF.

V and J are TRBV28 and TRBJ1-4, with D possibly matching TRBD1 (6 bases). The CDR3 runs 15 residues. Germline-derived CDR1 and CDR2 are MDHEN and SYDVKM. The V end was cut by 8 bases, the J end by 7 bases, with 20 bases between. The CDR3 is CASERGGVRGEKLFF. CDR3 sequence (DNA): TGTGCCAGCGAAAGGGGGGGGGTCAGAGGTGAAAAACTGTTTTTT.

The V and J genes are TRBV27 and TRBJ2-7; a weak D match, TRBD1 (5 bases). Trimming took off 5 bases at V and 2 bases at J, with 16 bases between the two ends. This CDR3 is built from 15 residues. Per the germline V gene, CDR1 is MNHEY and CDR2 is SMNVEV (reference sequence). This CDR3 reads CASSITGWKAYEQYF. For the CDR3, the DNA is TGTGCCAGCAGTATAACAGGCTGGAAGGCCTACGAGCAGTACTTC.

The chain couples TRBV4-1 to TRBJ2-1, with TRBD2 matching 8 bases. V trimming: 0 bases; J trimming: 4 bases; junction bases outside the gene matches: 5. The germline V gene encodes CDR1 MGHRA and CDR2 YSYEKL. There are 16 residues in the CDR3. The CDR3 spells CASSQDGRAGYNEQFF. As DNA, the CDR3 is TGCGCCAGCAGCCAAGACGGGAGGGCCGGGTACAATGAGCAGTTCTTC.

In this sample, this clone turned up a few times. V gene TRBV9 combines with J gene TRBJ2-1, with 8 bases matching TRBD1. The CDR3 sequence is 16 residues long. CDR1 SGDLS and CDR2 YYNGEE come from the germline V gene. Germline trimming cut 4 bases from V and 3 bases from J; bases unmatched to any gene: 9. This chain's CDR3 is CASSPRRDRNYNEQFF. In DNA form, the CDR3 reads TGTGCCAGCAGCCCCCGTCGGGACAGGAACTACAATGAGCAGTTCTTC. Looking up the rest from reference TRBV9 and TRBJ2-1 gives the full variable domain: DSGVTQTPKHLITATGQRVTLRCSPRSGDLSVYWYQQSLDQGLQFLIQYYNGEERAKGNILERFSAQQFPDLHSELNLSSLELGDSALYFCASSPRRDRNYNEQFFGPGTRLTVL.

This chain connects TRBV9 to TRBJ1-1; D may be TRBD1 (5 bases). This CDR3 has 13 residues. Trimming took off 3 bases at V and 1 base at J, with 7 bases between the two ends. Germline-derived CDR1 and CDR2 are SGDLS and YYNGEE. The CDR3 DNA reads TGTGCCAGCAGCGCGGGGGGGAACACTGAAGCTTTCTTT. Translating gives CASSAGGNTEAFF.

The J gene is TRBJ2-7, the V gene TRBV7-3; D is perhaps TRBD1 (5 bases). The CDR3 sequence is 14 residues long. Germline-derived CDR1 and CDR2 are SGHTA and FQGTGA. The V and J ends lost 2 bases and 0 bases respectively, with 8 bases between them. The CDR3 here is CASSLQGGSYEQYF. The DNA of the CDR3 is TGTGCCAGCAGCTTACAGGGCGGCTCCTACGAGCAGTACTTC.

The chain is built from TRBV5-6 and TRBJ2-5, with 11 bases that match TRBD1. Germline loops: CDR1 SGHDT, CDR2 YYEEEE. There are 14 residues in the CDR3. J was trimmed by 4 bases and V by 3 bases; bases with no gene match: 2. Here the CDR3 DNA reads TGTGCCAGCAGCTCGGGACAGGGGGGAGAGACCCAGTACTTC. Residues: CASSSGQGGETQYF. Drawing the rest from reference TRBV5-6 and TRBJ2-5, the complete variable domain is DAGVTQSPTHLIKTRGQQVTLRCSPKSGHDTVSWYQQALGQGPQFIFQYYEEEERQRGNFPDRFSGHQFPNYSSELNVNALLLGDSALYLCASSSGQGGETQYFGPGTRLLVL.

This clone was recorded a few times. The CDR3 region has the DNA TGTGCCATCAGTGAGCCGGGACAGGGGAGCCTTAACGAAGCTTTCTTT. Translated: CAISEPGQGSLNEAFF. The rearrangement uses TRBV10-3 and TRBJ1-1; the match to TRBD1 covers 10 bases. The CDR3 is 16 amino acids. V dropped 2 bases and J dropped 8; count of bases not matched to a gene: 11. CDR1 is ENHRY and CDR2 is SYGVKD in the germline V gene.

The J gene is TRBJ2-2, the V gene TRBV4-1; 9 nucleotides align to TRBD1. Losses at the gene ends were 1 base for V and 4 bases for J; bases not matched to a gene: 1. Germline lookup yields CDR1 MGHRA and CDR2 YSYEKL. CDR3 length equals 15 residues. Here the CDR3 DNA reads TGCGCCAGCAGCCAAGTGACAGGGGGCACCGGGGAGCTGTTTTTT. Protein product: CASSQVTGGTGELFF.

The genes are TRBV2 and TRBJ2-7; D remains ambiguous. CDR3 length: 14 residues. V lost 4 bases to trimming and J lost 6 bases, with 16 bases between them. Germline V lookup: CDR1 SNHLY, CDR2 FYNNEI. CDR3 in amino acids: CASSGPPTRLEQYF. The CDR3 nucleotides read TGTGCCAGCAGTGGTCCACCAACCAGGCTCGAGCAGTACTTC.

V usage is TRBV19 and J usage is TRBJ1-1; maybe TRBD1 (5 bases). Trimming took 3 bases from V and 5 from J, leaving 16 bases between them. CDR3 length equals 15 residues. Per the germline V gene, CDR1 is LNHDA and CDR2 is SQIVND (reference sequence). The CDR3 here is CASSITGVGETEAFF. The CDR3 DNA is TGTGCCAGTAGTATTACGGGGGTGGGGGAAACTGAAGCTTTCTTT. The complete variable domain, with remaining parts taken from reference TRBV19 and TRBJ1-1, reads DGGITQSPKYLFRKEGQNVTLSCEQNLNHDAMYWYRQDPGQGLRLIYYSQIVNDFQKGDIAEGYSVSREKKESFPLTVTSAQKNPTAFYLCASSITGVGETEAFFGQGTRLTVV.